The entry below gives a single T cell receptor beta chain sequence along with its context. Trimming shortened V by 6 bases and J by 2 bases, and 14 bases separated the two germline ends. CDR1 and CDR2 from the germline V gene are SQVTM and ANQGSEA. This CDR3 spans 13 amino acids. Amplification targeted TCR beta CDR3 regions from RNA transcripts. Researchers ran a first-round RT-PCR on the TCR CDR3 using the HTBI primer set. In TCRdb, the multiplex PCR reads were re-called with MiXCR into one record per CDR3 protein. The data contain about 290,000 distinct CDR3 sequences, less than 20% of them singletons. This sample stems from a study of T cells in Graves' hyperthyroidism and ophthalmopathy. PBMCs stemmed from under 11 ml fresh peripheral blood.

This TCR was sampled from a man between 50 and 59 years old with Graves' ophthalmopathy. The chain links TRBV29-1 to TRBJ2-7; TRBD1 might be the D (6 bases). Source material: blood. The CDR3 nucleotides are TGCAGCGTCCAAGACAGGTCTACCTACGAGCAGTACTTC. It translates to CSVQDRSTYEQYF.